These 18 T cell receptor beta chains were all obtained from the same sample, sequenced in a study of early T cells in non-severe SARS-CoV-2 infection. MiXCR was run by TCRdb on the 5' RACE reads, yielding one entry per CDR3 protein. The sample yields about 110,000 distinct CDR3 sequences, roughly 11% seen once. Sequenced: whole blood. The receptors stem from an adult who was a healthcare worker with PCR-confirmed SARS-CoV-2 infection or an uninfected control (not recorded which).

The rearrangement joins TRBV2 to TRBJ2-3; 7 bases map to TRBD2. Germline trimming cut 11 bases from V and 2 bases from J; bases unmatched to any gene: 7. Germline CDR1 is SNHLY and CDR2 is FYNNEI. This CDR3 is built from 13 residues. CDR3 DNA: TGTGCCCCGAGGCAGCGGGACACAGATACGCAGTATTTT. This encodes CAPRQRDTDTQYF.

This clonotype was seen a few times. V is TRBV5-5 and J is TRBJ2-6; D unclear. Per the germline V gene, CDR1 is SGHKS and CDR2 is YYEKEE (reference sequence). V was cut by 0 bases and J by 4 bases, with 11 bases left in between. The CDR3 consists of 16 residues. The CDR3 loop is CASSLGRLAGANVLTF. The CDR3 DNA reads TGTGCCAGCAGCTTGGGTCGGCTGGCCGGGGCCAACGTCCTGACTTTC.

This clonotype came up a few times. V and J are TRBV20-1 and TRBJ2-5; D is possibly TRBD1 (6 bases). The germline V and J ends were trimmed by 2 bases and 2 bases, with 9 bases remaining between them. This CDR3 has 13 amino acids. Per germline, CDR1 DFQATT and CDR2 SNEGSKA (reference sequence). CDR3 coding DNA: TGCAGTGCTAGATATGGACAGCAAGAGACCCAGTACTTC. It yields the protein CSARYGQQETQYF.

A few counts support this clonotype. V is TRBV10-2 and J is TRBJ2-1, with 10 bases identical to TRBD2. The ends lost 6 bases at V and 5 bases at J; junction bases unmatched: 13. The CDR3 is 17 residues long. Germline V gives CDR1 WSHSY, CDR2 SAAADI. CDR3 protein: CASSSSPLAGAHNEQFF. The CDR3, as DNA: TGCGCCAGCAGCTCCTCACCTCTAGCGGGAGCCCACAATGAGCAGTTCTTC.

This clonotype showed up just a few times. The chain has TRBV5-1 and TRBJ2-3, with TRBD2 matching over 10 bases. J gave up 6 bases and V 5 bases, and 6 bases lay outside the gene matches. The germline V gene has CDR1 SGHRS and CDR2 YFSETQ. The length of the CDR3 is 14 residues. The DNA for the CDR3 is TGCGCCAGCAGAGGGCTAGCGGGAGAGGATACGCAGTATTTT. Protein: CASRGLAGEDTQYF.

There are many counts of this clonotype. J is TRBJ2-7 and V is TRBV6-2 or TRBV6-3; D possibly corresponds to TRBD1 (6 bases). Germline values: CDR1 MNHEY, CDR2 SVGEGT. The ends were cut back, 5 bases at V and 4 bases at J, with 15 bases in the middle. The CDR3 loop spans 14 amino acids. CDR3 amino acids: CASSPLLQGYEQYF. CDR3 bases: TGTGCCAGCAGTCCCCTTCTACAGGGATACGAGCAGTACTTC.

The CDR3 sequence is CASSLIVFGTGELFF. CDR3 nucleotides: TGTGCCAGCAGCCTCATAGTCTTCGGCACCGGGGAGCTGTTTTTT. The chain recombines TRBV28 with TRBJ2-2; D gene ambiguous. CDR3 length: 15 amino acids. The germline V gene has CDR1 MDHEN and CDR2 SYDVKM. Trimming cost V 6 bases and J 4 bases, with 15 bases left between them.

This clonotype was detected many times. The chain joins TRBV12-3 or TRBV12-4 to TRBJ1-5; the D is unclear. Between the trimmed V and J ends, which lost 5 bases and 2 bases, there was a span of 10 bases. CDR3 length equals 14 residues. Here the CDR3 DNA reads TGTGCCAGCAGTCTAAGGATGCGCAATCAGCCCCAGCATTTT. Its translation: CASSLRMRNQPQHF.

Many counts were recorded for this clonotype. This chain uses TRBV18 with TRBJ2-5, with D hard to call. Trimming pared 3 bases from V and 8 bases from J, leaving 13 bases between. Germline assignment: CDR1 KGHSH and CDR2 LQKENI. The CDR3 contains 13 residues. In nucleotides, the CDR3 is TGTGCCAGCTCACCGGCCGAGTTGTCTACCCAGTACTTC. It translates to CASSPAELSTQYF.

This clonotype was seen repeatedly, ten times or more. V and J are TRBV12-3 or TRBV12-4 and TRBJ2-7; perhaps TRBD2 as D (5 bases). The CDR3 totals 11 residues. V gave up 8 bases and J gave up 5 bases, with 10 bases separating them. CDR3 sequence (DNA): TGTGCCAGCCGGGGTTCCCACGAGCAGTACTTC. This translates into CASRGSHEQYF.

This clonotype was observed at least ten times. The chain employs TRBV5-1 and TRBJ2-1; D possibly corresponds to TRBD1 (6 bases). Germline assignment: CDR1 SGHRS and CDR2 YFSETQ. The V gene lost 2 bases and the J gene lost 6 bases, with 12 bases spanning the gap. CDR3 length: 14 amino acids. This chain's CDR3 is CASSLQGMGNEQFF. DNA for the CDR3: TGCGCCAGCAGCTTACAGGGTATGGGCAATGAGCAGTTCTTC.

This clonotype was seen at least ten times. This chain connects TRBV1 to TRBJ2-7; TRBD2 is taken as the D call from the table, unchecked against the DNA. TRBV1 is given as a pseudogene. This CDR3 has 15 amino acids. The CDR3 DNA sequence: TGCACCAGCAGCCGGGCTCTAGCGGTTTCGGACGAGCAGTACTTC. Amino acids: CTSSRALAVSDEQYF.

The CDR3 reads CASSKGSGDTGELFF. The CDR3 DNA follows: TGTGCCAGCAGTAAGGGGTCAGGGGACACCGGGGAGCTGTTTTTT. The chain is built from TRBV6-2 or TRBV6-3 and TRBJ2-2; D may be TRBD1 (6 bases). Trimming stripped 5 bases from V and 3 bases from J, with 13 bases between. Germline V gives CDR1 MNHEY, CDR2 SVGEGT. The CDR3 sequence is 15 residues long.

This clonotype was recorded a few times. The CDR3 nucleotides are TGTGCCAGCAGCTTACGAGGGACAGGCCTATACAATGAGCAGTTCTTC. Protein sequence: CASSLRGTGLYNEQFF. The chain has TRBV11-2 and TRBJ2-1; 8 bases map to TRBD1. Germline-derived CDR1 and CDR2 are SGHAT and FQNNGV. V lost 2 bases and J lost 4; bases outside the gene matches: 7. The CDR3 has 16 amino acids.

V and J are TRBV5-5 and TRBJ1-5; D is unclear. The CDR3 covers 13 residues. Germline CDR1 SGHKS, CDR2 YYEKEE (reference sequence). Trimming stripped 7 bases from V and 8 bases from J, with 16 bases between. Here the CDR3 DNA reads TGTGCCAGCGGACCGGGTCCCCAGGAGCCCCAGCATTTT. Its translation: CASGPGPQEPQHF.

This clonotype has just a few counts. The chain links TRBV7-9 to TRBJ2-3; D is unclear. The V gene's germline CDR1 is SEHNR and CDR2 FQNEAQ (reference sequence). V lost 5 bases to trimming and J lost 2 bases, with 11 bases between them. This CDR3 spans 14 amino acids. DNA for the CDR3: TGTGCCAGCAGCCTACTACCTTACACAGATACGCAGTATTTT. Its translation is CASSLLPYTDTQYF.

This clonotype was observed a single time. This is likely a read error, given that the CDR3 carries no conserved phenylalanine or tryptophan at its end. V and J are TRBV10-3 and TRBJ2-2; 7 positions match TRBD1. CDR1 is ENHRY, CDR2 SYGVKD, per germline. This CDR3 is 14 amino acids long. The CDR3, as DNA: TGTGTCACAAACCGGGACAGTTACACCGGGGAGCTGTTTTTA. Its translation: CVTNRDSYTGELFL.

This clonotype was counted many times. The chain uses TRBV20-1 and TRBJ2-3; 8 nucleotides align to TRBD2. The CDR3 loop spans 14 amino acids. Germline CDR1 DFQATT, CDR2 SNEGSKA (reference sequence). The J segment lost 4 bases and the V segment lost 6 bases, leaving 9 bases of the junction unmatched. The chain's CDR3 is CSALSGILADTQYF. CDR3 sequence (DNA): TGCAGTGCCCTTAGCGGGATTCTTGCAGATACGCAGTATTTT.